This T cell receptor (beta chain) was profiled in a study of blood T cell repertoires in COVID-19. Germline V gene data show CDR1 as SGHTA and CDR2 as FQGNSA. CDR3 length: 15 residues. V was pared by 4 bases and J by 5 bases, with 14 bases between. Per the study methods: Cell counts per sample came from amplifying reference gene primers. Only in-frame clones appear in the TCRdb table, and some are missing; sequencing was by immunoSEQ multiplex PCR. Clone size and the V and J calls come from that table; the DNA yielded D and trimming. The data show about 81,000 clones, about four fifths seen once. Sequencing input: peripheral blood. The origin of this receptor is a human donor in a cohort sampled during active COVID-19. This chain joins TRBV7-2 and TRBJ1-4, with a weak D call TRBD1 (6 bases). CDR3 bases: TGTGCCAGCAGCTGGACCGGGACACCAAATGAAAAACTGTTTTTT. Translation: CASSWTGTPNEKLFF.